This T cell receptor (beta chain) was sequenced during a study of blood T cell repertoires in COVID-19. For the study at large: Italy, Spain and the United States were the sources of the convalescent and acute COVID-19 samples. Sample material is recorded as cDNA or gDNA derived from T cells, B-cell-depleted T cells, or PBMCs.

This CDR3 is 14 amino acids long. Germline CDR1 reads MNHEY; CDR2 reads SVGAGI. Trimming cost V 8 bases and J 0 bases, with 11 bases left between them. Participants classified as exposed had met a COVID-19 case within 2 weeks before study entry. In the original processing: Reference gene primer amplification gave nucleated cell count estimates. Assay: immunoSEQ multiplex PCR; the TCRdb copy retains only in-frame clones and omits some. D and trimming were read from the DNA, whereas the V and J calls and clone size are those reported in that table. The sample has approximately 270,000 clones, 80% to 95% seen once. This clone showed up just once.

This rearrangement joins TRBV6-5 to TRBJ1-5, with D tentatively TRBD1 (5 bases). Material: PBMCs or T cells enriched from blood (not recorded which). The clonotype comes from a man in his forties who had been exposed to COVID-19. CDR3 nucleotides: TGTGCCAGCGCCGACAGTTATAGCAATCAGCCCCAGCATTTT. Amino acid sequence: CASADSYSNQPQHF.